This TCR beta chain stems from a study of identifying expanded T cells in peripheral blood. Clones were read by immunoSEQ multiplex PCR, and TCRdb kept only the in-frame ones, dropping some. The data contain about 52,000 clones, 70% to 85% of them singletons. Between the trimmed V and J ends, which lost 3 bases and 5 bases, there was a span of 10 bases. Per germline, CDR1 SGHDN and CDR2 FVKESK. The CDR3 totals 13 residues. Healthy donors had no documented immune events, such as infections, while sampled. On this clone: Its antigen is undetermined.

Study outcomes and limitations: Roughly two-week clone count variance significantly increased as total template count grew. Technical replicates showed around 1.2 changed clones; two weeks roughly 18; four weeks 19.

Sequencing was done on a sample of blood. The source is a person between 18 and 75 years old in good health. The rearrangement links TRBV14 to TRBJ1-2; tentative D call: TRBD1 (5 bases). The CDR3: CASSHKAGYGYTF. CDR3 DNA sequence: TGTGCCAGCAGCCATAAGGCAGGGTATGGCTACACCTTC. Full variable domain (outside the CDR3, taken from reference TRBV14 and TRBJ1-2): EAGVTQFPSHSVIEKGQTVTLRCDPISGHDNLYWYRRVMGKEIKFLLHFVKESKQDESGMPNNRFLAERTGGTYSTLKVQPAELEDSGVYFCASSHKAGYGYTFGSGTRLTVV.